Sequencing of this TCR beta chain was carried out in a study of cytomegalovirus exposure and HLA in healthy donors. Study background: The use of the same platform for the approximately 130 validation repertoires and the 650 to 850 first-cohort repertoires was reported by a later analysis.

CDR3 length: 14 residues. Germline V lookup: CDR1 LNHDA, CDR2 SQIVND (reference sequence). The V segment lost 5 bases and the J segment 4 bases; nucleotides outside the gene matches: 7. Notes on this clone: No antigen is known for it.

Generated by immunoSEQ multiplex PCR, the TCRdb table keeps only in-frame clones and is missing some. The table lists about 150,000 clones, approximately 88% of them singletons. From the 120-subject validation cohort, which was separate from the roughly 630-subject first cohort, the donors were drawn. Study outcomes and limitations: Per published reports, the classifier diagnosed cytomegalovirus status with high specificity and sensitivity. As confirmed in vitro, three CMV-associated chains were specific for CMV antigens.

The TCR sequence derives from a young woman in good health and CMV-seropositive. The V gene is TRBV19, the J gene TRBJ1-2; 7 positions match TRBD1. Sample: PBMCs. The CDR3 here is CASSPRGEIYGYTF. The CDR3 DNA is TGTGCCAGTAGTCCCAGGGGGGAGATCTATGGCTACACCTTC.